This T cell receptor (beta chain) came from a study of T cell repertoires in cytomegalovirus infection. Study-wide context: As its CMV epitopes, the study selected recently identified HLA-C-restricted and well-studied HLA-B-restricted targets. Public signatures in TCR beta pointed to CMV infection and matching HLA type.

TCRdb re-called the reads through MiXCR, storing one row per CDR3 protein. The table records roughly 280,000 distinct CDR3 sequences, 20% to 25% of them present only once. Study results and caveats: Cumulative public TCR beta family frequency identified carriers of CMV plus the relevant HLA. Ex vivo responses were dominated by HLA-C-restricted CMV-specific TCR beta clonotypes.

A remark on this clonotype: Antigen unknown.

This TCR was recovered from a human donor in good health (CMV status not recorded). Some clones in this sample may be carry-over from other donors' samples. The sequences come from cultured PBMCs, collected from culture after CMV antigen stimulation.

The DNA of the CDR3 is TGTGCCAGCAGGGGGGAAGCGCAGAATGAGCAGTTCTTC. The encoded protein is CASRGEAQNEQFF. The chain carries TRBV11-2 and TRBJ2-1; D may match TRBD1 or TRBD2 (5 bases each). The CDR3 has 13 amino acids. The germline V gene encodes CDR1 SGHAT and CDR2 FQNNGV. V lost 6 bases and J 7 bases, leaving 13 bases between the germline ends.